The 13 T cell receptor beta chains given below trace back to one sample, sequenced in a study of blood T cell repertoires in COVID-19. This table comes from immunoSEQ multiplex PCR, and its TCRdb copy is limited to in-frame clones, with some not included. There are 150,000 to 250,000 clones in the sample; approximately 83% occur only once, and less than 8.5% lies in the top ten. Sequences were obtained from PBMCs or T cells enriched from blood (not recorded which). The receptors stem from a man aged 35 to 55 who had recovered from COVID-19.

This clone was found a few times. The chain couples TRBV5-1 to TRBJ2-7; TRBD2 aligns across 10 bases. Per the germline V gene, CDR1 is SGHRS and CDR2 is YFSETQ. CDR3 length equals 16 residues. The V segment lost 0 bases and the J segment 5 bases; nucleotides outside the gene matches: 8. The chain's CDR3 is CASSLDSGGSSNEQYF. CDR3 bases: TGCGCCAGCAGCTTGGATAGCGGGGGGTCCTCGAACGAGCAGTACTTC.

The chain carries TRBV5-1 and TRBJ1-1; D ambiguous. Germline loops: CDR1 SGHRS, CDR2 YFSETQ. Trimming removed 2 bases at V and 5 bases at J, with 13 bases between. The CDR3 contains 14 residues. As DNA, the CDR3 is TGCGCCAGCAGCTTCGAACTGGCCGGGACTGAAGCTTTCTTT. Its protein is CASSFELAGTEAFF. Combining the CDR3 with reference TRBV5-1 and TRBJ1-1 gives the whole variable domain KAGVTQTPRYLIKTRGQQVTLSCSPISGHRSVSWYQQTPGQGLQFLFEYFSETQRNKGNFPGRFSGRQFSNSRSEMNVSTLELGDSALYLCASSFELAGTEAFFGQGTRLTVV.

The J gene is TRBJ2-7, the V gene TRBV5-4, with D unresolved. Germline V lookup: CDR1 SGHNT, CDR2 YYREEE (reference sequence). With 0 bases removed from V and 0 bases from J, the gap between germline ends came to 10 bases. This CDR3 spans 15 amino acids. The CDR3 sequence is CASSLGVAGSYEQYF. The CDR3 DNA reads TGTGCCAGCAGCTTGGGAGTGGCAGGCTCCTACGAGCAGTACTTC. Using reference TRBV5-4 and TRBJ2-7 for the parts outside the CDR3, the full variable domain is ETGVTQSPTHLIKTRGQQVTLRCSSQSGHNTVSWYQQALGQGPQFIFQYYREEENGRGNFPPRFSGLQFPNYSSELNVNALELDDSALYLCASSLGVAGSYEQYFGPGTRLTVT.

Here the CDR3 reads CASSLTSGGETSEQYF. CDR3 DNA: TGCGCCAGCAGCCTTACTAGCGGGGGGGAAACTAGCGAGCAGTACTTC. The rearrangement joins TRBV5-1 to TRBJ2-7, with 13 bases identical to TRBD2. V gave up 4 bases and J gave up 6 bases; unmatched junction bases: 10. The CDR3 sequence is 16 residues long. The V gene's germline CDR1 is SGHRS and CDR2 YFSETQ. Full variable domain (outside the CDR3, taken from reference TRBV5-1 and TRBJ2-7): KAGVTQTPRYLIKTRGQQVTLSCSPISGHRSVSWYQQTPGQGLQFLFEYFSETQRNKGNFPGRFSGRQFSNSRSEMNVSTLELGDSALYLCASSLTSGGETSEQYFGPGTRLTVT.

The rearrangement joins TRBV6-2 or TRBV6-3 to TRBJ1-1, with D unclear. With 9 bases removed from V and 1 base from J, the gap between germline ends came to 15 bases. The CDR3 is made up of 14 amino acids. The V gene's germline CDR1 is MNHEY and CDR2 SVGEGT. DNA for the CDR3: TGTGCCAGTAGCGCCACGGAGAAGAACACTGAAGCTTTCTTT. Amino acids: CASSATEKNTEAFF.

This clone was seen only a few times. V and J are TRBV28 and TRBJ1-5; D unresolved. The CDR3 is 16 residues long. CDR1 and CDR2 (germline): MDHEN, SYDVKM. V was pared by 8 bases and J by 0 bases, with 17 bases between. The DNA for the CDR3 is TGTGCCAGCCTACCGGTACAGTGGTATAGCAATCAGCCCCAGCATTTT. Translation: CASLPVQWYSNQPQHF.

The genes are TRBV6-5 and TRBJ1-4; the D gene is possibly TRBD1 (5 bases). CDR3 length: 12 residues. The ends were cut back, 9 bases at V and 7 bases at J, with 12 bases in the middle. CDR1 is MNHEY and CDR2 is SVGAGI in the germline V gene. The CDR3 region is CASSRVGEKLFF. CDR3 in DNA: TGTGCCAGTTCCAGGGTCGGTGAAAAACTGTTTTTT.

This clone was seen more than once but under ten times. The rearrangement joins TRBV7-8 to TRBJ1-2, with 9 positions matching TRBD1. After removal of 8 bases from V and 0 bases from J, the junction contained 4 bases not matched to a gene. The CDR3 has 14 residues. Per the germline V gene, CDR1 is SGHVS and CDR2 is FQNEAQ. CDR3 protein: CASGDRATNYGYTF. In DNA, the CDR3 is TGTGCCAGCGGGGACAGGGCGACTAACTATGGCTACACCTTC.

V is TRBV6-5 and J is TRBJ1-1; TRBD1 aligns across 8 bases. Germline lookup yields CDR1 MNHEY and CDR2 SVGAGI. The ends lost 6 bases at V and 5 bases at J; junction bases unmatched: 8. This CDR3 has 14 residues. The CDR3 loop reads CASSPGGGWTEAFF. The CDR3 coding sequence is TGTGCCAGCAGCCCAGGGGGCGGGTGGACTGAAGCTTTCTTT.

The CDR3, as DNA: TGTGCCAGCAGCCCCCGGACAGCGATCTACAATGAGCAGTTCTTC. Protein product: CASSPRTAIYNEQFF. V and J are TRBV11-2 and TRBJ2-1; D might be TRBD1 (6 bases). Germline assignment: CDR1 SGHAT and CDR2 FQNNGV. The V end lost 5 bases, the J end lost 3 bases, and 14 bases lay between the germline ends. The CDR3 covers 15 residues.

V gene TRBV9 combines with J gene TRBJ1-2; 10 bases are shared with TRBD1. V was pared by 4 bases and J by 8 bases, with 14 bases of the junction left unmatched. Germline V gives CDR1 SGDLS, CDR2 YYNGEE. This CDR3 spans 16 amino acids. The CDR3 DNA reads as TGTGCCAGCAGCCTTTATGCGACAGGGGGCGCGGGAGGCTACACCTTC. Amino acids: CASSLYATGGAGGYTF.

V usage is TRBV28 and J usage is TRBJ1-4, with D maybe TRBD1 (6 bases). Per germline, CDR1 MDHEN and CDR2 SYDVKM. V was pared by 8 bases and J by 3 bases, with 16 bases between. The CDR3 is 15 amino acids. This chain's CDR3 is CASFGRGSPNEKLFF. The CDR3 nucleotides read TGTGCCAGCTTTGGCAGGGGTTCACCTAATGAAAAACTGTTTTTT.

This clone was detected only a few times. The chain recombines TRBV5-1 with TRBJ2-3; a possible D gene is TRBD2 (6 bases). Germline V gene lookup returns CDR1 SGHRS and CDR2 YFSETQ. The V end lost 0 bases, the J end lost 0 bases, and 14 bases lay between the germline ends. The CDR3 consists of 17 residues. This CDR3 is CASSLAPAGTSTDTQYF. The CDR3 coding sequence is TGCGCCAGCAGCTTGGCCCCAGCGGGCACTAGCACAGATACGCAGTATTTT.